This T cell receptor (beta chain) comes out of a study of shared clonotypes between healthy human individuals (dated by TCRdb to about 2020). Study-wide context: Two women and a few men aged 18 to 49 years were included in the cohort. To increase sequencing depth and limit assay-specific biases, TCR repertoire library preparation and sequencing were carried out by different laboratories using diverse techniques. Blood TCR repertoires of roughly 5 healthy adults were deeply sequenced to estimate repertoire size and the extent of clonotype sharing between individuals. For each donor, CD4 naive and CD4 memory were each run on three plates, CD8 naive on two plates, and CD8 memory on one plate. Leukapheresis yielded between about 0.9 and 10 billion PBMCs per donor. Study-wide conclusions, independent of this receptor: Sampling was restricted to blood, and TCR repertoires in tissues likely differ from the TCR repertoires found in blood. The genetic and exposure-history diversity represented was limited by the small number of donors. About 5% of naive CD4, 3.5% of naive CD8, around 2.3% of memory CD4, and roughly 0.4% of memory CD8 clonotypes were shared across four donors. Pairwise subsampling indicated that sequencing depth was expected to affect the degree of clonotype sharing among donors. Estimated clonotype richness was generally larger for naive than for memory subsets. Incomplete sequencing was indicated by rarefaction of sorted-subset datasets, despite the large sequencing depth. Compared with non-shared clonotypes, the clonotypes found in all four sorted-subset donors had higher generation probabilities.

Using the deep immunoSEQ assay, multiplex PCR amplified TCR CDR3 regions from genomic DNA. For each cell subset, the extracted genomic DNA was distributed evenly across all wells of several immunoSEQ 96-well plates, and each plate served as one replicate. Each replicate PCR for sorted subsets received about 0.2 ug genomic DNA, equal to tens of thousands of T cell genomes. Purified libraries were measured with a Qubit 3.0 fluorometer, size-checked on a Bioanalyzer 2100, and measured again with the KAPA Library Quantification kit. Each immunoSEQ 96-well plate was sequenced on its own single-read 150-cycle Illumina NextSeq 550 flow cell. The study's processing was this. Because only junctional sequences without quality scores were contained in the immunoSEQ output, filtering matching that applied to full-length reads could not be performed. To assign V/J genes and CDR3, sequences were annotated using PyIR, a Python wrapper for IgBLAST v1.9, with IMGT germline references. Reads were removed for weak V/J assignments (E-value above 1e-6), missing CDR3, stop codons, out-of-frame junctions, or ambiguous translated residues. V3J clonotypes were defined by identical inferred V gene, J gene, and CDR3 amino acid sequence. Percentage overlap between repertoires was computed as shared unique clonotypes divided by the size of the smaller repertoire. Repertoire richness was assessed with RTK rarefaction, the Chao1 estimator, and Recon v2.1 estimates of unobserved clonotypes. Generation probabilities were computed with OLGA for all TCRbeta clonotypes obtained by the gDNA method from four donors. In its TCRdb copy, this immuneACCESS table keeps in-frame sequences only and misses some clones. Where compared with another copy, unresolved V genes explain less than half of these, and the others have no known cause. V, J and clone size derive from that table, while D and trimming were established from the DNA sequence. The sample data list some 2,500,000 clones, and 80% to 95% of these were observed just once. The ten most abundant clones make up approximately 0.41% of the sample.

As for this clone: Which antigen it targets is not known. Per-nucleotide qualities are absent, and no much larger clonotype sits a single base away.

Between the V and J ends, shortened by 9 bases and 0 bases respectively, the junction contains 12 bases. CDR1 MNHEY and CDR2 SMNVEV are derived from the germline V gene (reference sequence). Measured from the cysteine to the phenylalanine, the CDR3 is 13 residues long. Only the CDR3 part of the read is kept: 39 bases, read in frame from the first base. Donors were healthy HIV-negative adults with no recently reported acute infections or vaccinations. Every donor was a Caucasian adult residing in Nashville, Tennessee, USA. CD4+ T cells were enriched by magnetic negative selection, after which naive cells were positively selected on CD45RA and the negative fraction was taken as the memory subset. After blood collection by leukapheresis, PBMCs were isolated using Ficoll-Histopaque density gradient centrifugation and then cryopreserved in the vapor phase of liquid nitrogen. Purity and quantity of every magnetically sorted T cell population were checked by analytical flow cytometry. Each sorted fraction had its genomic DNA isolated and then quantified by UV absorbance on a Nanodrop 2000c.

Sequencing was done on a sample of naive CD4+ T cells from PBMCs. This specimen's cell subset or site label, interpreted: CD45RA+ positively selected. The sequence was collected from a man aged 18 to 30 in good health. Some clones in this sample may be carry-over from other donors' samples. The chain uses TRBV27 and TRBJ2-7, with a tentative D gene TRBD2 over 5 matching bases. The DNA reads TGTGCCAGTAATCGGGGAAACTCCTACGAGCAGTACTTC. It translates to CASNRGNSYEQYF.